This T cell receptor beta chain was found in a study of OX40 agonist ivuxolimab in advanced cancers. Study background: Males comprised about 78% of the group, whose mean age was about 62 years (range roughly 20 to 85).

With 0 bases removed from V and 0 bases from J, the gap between germline ends came to 4 bases. The V gene's germline CDR1 is SGHRS and CDR2 YFSETQ. The CDR3 has 13 amino acids. Here immunoSEQ multiplex PCR was the method, and the copy in TCRdb shows in-frame clones only, minus some. The table records roughly 80,000 clones, 70% to 90% of them present only once. The chain recombines TRBV5-1 with TRBJ2-7; D ambiguous. Sequenced material: CD4+ or CD8+ T cells sorted from blood, taken in a trial of the OX40 agonist ivuxolimab. This clonotype originated in an adult with an advanced solid tumor such as melanoma, head and neck, liver or kidney cancer. CDR3: CASSLVDSYEQYF. CDR3 nucleotide sequence: TGCGCCAGCAGCTTGGTGGACTCCTACGAGCAGTACTTC.